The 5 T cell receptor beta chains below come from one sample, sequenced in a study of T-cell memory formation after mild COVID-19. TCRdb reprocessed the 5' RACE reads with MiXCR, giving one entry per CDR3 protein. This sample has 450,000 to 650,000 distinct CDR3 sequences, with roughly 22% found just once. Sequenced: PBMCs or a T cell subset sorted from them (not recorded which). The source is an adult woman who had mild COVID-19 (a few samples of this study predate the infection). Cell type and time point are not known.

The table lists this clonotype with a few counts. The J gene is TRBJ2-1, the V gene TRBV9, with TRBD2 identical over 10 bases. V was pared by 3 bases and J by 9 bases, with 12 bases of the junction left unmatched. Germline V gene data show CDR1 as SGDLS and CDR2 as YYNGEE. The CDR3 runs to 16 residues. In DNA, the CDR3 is TGTGCCAGCAGCGCCCCAGCGGGGGGGCAGTATGGTGAGCAGTTCTTC. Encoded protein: CASSAPAGGQYGEQFF.

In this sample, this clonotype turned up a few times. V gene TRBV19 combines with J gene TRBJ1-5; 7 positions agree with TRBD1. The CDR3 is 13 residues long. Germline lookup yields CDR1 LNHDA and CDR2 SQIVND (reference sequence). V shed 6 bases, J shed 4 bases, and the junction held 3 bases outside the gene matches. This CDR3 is CASRAGGNQPQHF. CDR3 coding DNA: TGTGCCAGTAGGGCAGGGGGGAATCAGCCCCAGCATTTT.

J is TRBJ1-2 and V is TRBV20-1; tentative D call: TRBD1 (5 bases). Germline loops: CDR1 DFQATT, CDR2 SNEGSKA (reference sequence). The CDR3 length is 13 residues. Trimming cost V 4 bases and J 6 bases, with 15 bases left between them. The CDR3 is CSAKPGTEDGYTF. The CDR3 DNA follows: TGCAGTGCTAAGCCCGGGACCGAAGATGGCTACACCTTC.

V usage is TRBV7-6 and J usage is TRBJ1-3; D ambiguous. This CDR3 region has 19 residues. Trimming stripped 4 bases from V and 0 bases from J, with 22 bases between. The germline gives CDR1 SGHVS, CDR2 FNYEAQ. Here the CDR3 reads CASSSRPGNVRHSGNTIYF. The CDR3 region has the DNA TGTGCCAGCAGCTCTCGACCGGGAAACGTCCGTCACTCTGGAAACACCATATATTTT.

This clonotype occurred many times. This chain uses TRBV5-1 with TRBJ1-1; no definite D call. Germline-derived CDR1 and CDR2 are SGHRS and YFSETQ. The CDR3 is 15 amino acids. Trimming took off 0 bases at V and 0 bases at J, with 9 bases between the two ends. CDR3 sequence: CASSLETDMNTEAFF. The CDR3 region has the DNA TGCGCCAGCAGCTTGGAAACAGATATGAACACTGAAGCTTTCTTT.